This TCR beta chain was documented in a study of T cell responses to AZD1222 COVID-19 vaccine. Study results and limitations: Scientists sampled the repertoires only once the peak T cell response had passed. Spike-specific TCR repertoires showed rising breadth and depth after two AZD1222 doses. Regions left unmutated in variants are reportedly the target of nearly half of spike-specific TCRs. Most donors were white British and more were female, and clonal diversity was possibly underestimated.

The method was immunoSEQ multiplex PCR; TCRdb's version includes in-frame clones alone and lacks a portion of them. The data show about 98,000 clones, with 86% seen just once and approximately 5% held by the top ten. This CDR3 comprises 12 residues. Trimming pared 3 bases from V and 2 bases from J, leaving 7 bases between. Germline assignment: CDR1 SQVTM and CDR2 ANQGSEA. Note on this clone: Its antigen is as yet unknown.

The chain couples TRBV29-1 to TRBJ2-5, with D hard to call. The receptor's source is an adult in good health. The sample here was peripheral blood, taken on day 0 of AZD1222 vaccination. The DNA of the CDR3 is TGCAGCGTTGATACCTTACAAGAGACCCAGTACTTC. Amino acid sequence: CSVDTLQETQYF.